Reported below is one T cell receptor (beta chain). The CDR3 is 13 residues long. Between the trimmed V and J ends, which lost 0 bases and 6 bases, there was a span of 9 bases. Germline CDR1 WNHNN, CDR2 SYGVQD (reference sequence). Seattle researchers signed up patients amid active infection and tracked them longitudinally. This record belongs to a study of blood T cell repertoires in COVID-19. Across the whole study: T cells, B-cell-depleted T cells, or PBMCs supplied cDNA or gDNA.

Authors' analysis steps: Estimates of nucleated cell counts were drawn from the amplification of reference gene primers. Generated by immunoSEQ multiplex PCR, the TCRdb table keeps only in-frame clones and is missing some. From that table come the V and J calls and clone size; the DNA was used to work out D and trimming. The data show about 480,000 clones, roughly 87% seen once. The TCR was taken from a man younger than 35 with COVID-19, enrolled during active disease. The specimen sequenced was peripheral blood. The chain carries TRBV10-1 and TRBJ2-7; TRBD2 might be the D (6 bases). For the CDR3, the DNA is TGCGCCAGCAGTGAGTCCCTCGGGGGCGAGCAGTACTTC. Its protein is CASSESLGGEQYF.